Following are 4 T cell receptor beta chains from one sample sequenced in a study of blood T cell repertoires in COVID-19 (dated by TCRdb to the early 2020s). Preparation of the library involved the immunoSEQ multiplex PCR assay. Held by TCRdb, this immuneACCESS table contains in-frame sequences only and omits some clones. Under half of the omission traces to an unresolved V gene where checked; the cause of the rest is unknown. The sample table lists approximately 300,000 clones, approximately 86% of them with a count of one. 2.6% of the sample comes from the top ten. What was sequenced was PBMCs or T cells enriched from blood (not recorded which). All receptors come from a woman under 30 who had recovered from COVID-19.

The chain joins TRBV10-3 to TRBJ2-7; a possible D gene is TRBD1 (6 bases). Trimming shortened V by 2 bases and J by 4 bases, and 18 bases separated the two germline ends. The CDR3 covers 16 residues. The germline CDR1 and CDR2 sequences are ENHRY and SYGVKD. In DNA, the CDR3 is TGTGCCATCAGTGAGGGACCTCGGACAGAAAAATACGAGCAGTACTTC. Its translation is CAISEGPRTEKYEQYF.

V and J are TRBV2 and TRBJ2-1, with TRBD2 as a possible D gene (6 bases). V dropped 5 bases and J dropped 6 bases, with 14 bases sitting between them. Per germline, CDR1 SNHLY and CDR2 FYNNEI. The CDR3 runs 14 residues. CDR3 loop: CASSPGDGGNEQFF. CDR3 sequence (DNA): TGTGCCAGCAGTCCGGGAGACGGAGGCAATGAGCAGTTCTTC.

The chain recombines TRBV28 with TRBJ2-2, with D possibly TRBD1 on 5 matching bases. The CDR3 totals 15 residues. V lost 3 bases and J 7 bases, leaving 15 bases between the germline ends. Germline assignment: CDR1 MDHEN and CDR2 SYDVKM. As DNA, the CDR3 is TGTGCCAGCAGTTTTTACGGACAATGGGGCGGGGAGCTGTTTTTT. It translates to CASSFYGQWGGELFF.

Only one count was recorded for this clone. The rearrangement uses TRBV27 and TRBJ2-3; TRBD2 agrees at 9 bases. The V and J ends lost 5 bases and 5 bases, in that order; junction bases with no gene match: 11. CDR1 and CDR2 (germline): MNHEY, SMNVEV (reference sequence). The CDR3 totals 16 residues. The CDR3 reads CASSRLREGLGDTQYF. The CDR3 region has the DNA TGTGCCAGCAGTCGGTTGCGGGAGGGCCTCGGAGATACGCAGTATTTT.